The present entry profiles one T cell receptor beta chain with its context. The junction differs from germline at one of its ends, possibly a read error. This sample is part of a study of blood T cell repertoires in COVID-19. About the study: Acute and convalescent COVID-19 specimens originated in the United States, Italy and Spain.

Germline V CDR1 and CDR2: SGHRS, YFSETQ. This CDR3 has 15 amino acids. Original data processing: Amplification of reference gene primers provided the estimated nucleated cell counts. Here immunoSEQ multiplex PCR was the method, and the copy in TCRdb shows in-frame clones only, minus some. V and J calls and clone size are given by that table; D and trimming were obtained from the DNA. Altogether around 91,000 clones are present, 60% to 85% being singletons, with the ten largest covering roughly 20%. This rearrangement joins TRBV5-1 to TRBJ2-4; possible D gene TRBD2, 5 bases. The TCR was taken from a woman of 80 years or more with active or convalescent COVID-19. Sequenced material: peripheral blood. The CDR3 loop is CASSLAPGAKNIQYF. CDR3 DNA sequence: TGTGCCAGCAGCTTGGCCCCGGGGGCCAAAAACATTCAGTACTTC.